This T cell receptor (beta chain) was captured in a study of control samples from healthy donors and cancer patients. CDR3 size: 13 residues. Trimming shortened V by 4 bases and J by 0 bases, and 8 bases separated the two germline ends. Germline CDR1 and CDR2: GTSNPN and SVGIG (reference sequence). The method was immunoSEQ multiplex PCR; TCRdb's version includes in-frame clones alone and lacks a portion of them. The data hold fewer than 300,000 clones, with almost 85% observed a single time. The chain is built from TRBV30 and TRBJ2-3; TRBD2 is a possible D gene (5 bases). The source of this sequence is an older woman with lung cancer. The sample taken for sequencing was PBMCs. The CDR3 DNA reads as TGTGCCTGGACCTGGACTAGCACAGATACGCAGTATTTT. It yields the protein CAWTWTSTDTQYF.